This T cell receptor (beta chain) derives from a study of Ad26.COV2.S vaccination and SARS-CoV-2 variants. Germline V gives CDR1 MGHRA, CDR2 YSYEKL. There are 13 residues in the CDR3. V lost 2 bases to trimming and J lost 9 bases, with 11 bases between them. Treatment described: around 19 received Ad26.COV2.S at low or high dose, single or two shots; 5 received placebo; per-sample allocation not given. Specimen acquisition occurred on day 63 following the initial vaccine or placebo injection. Repertoires were generated with immunoSEQ multiplex PCR, while TCRdb's copy carries only in-frame clones and drops some. The sample lists about 400,000 clones, about nine tenths occurring once.

This receptor was taken from a person between 18 and 65 years old who received the Ad26.COV2.S COVID-19 vaccine or a placebo. The V and J genes are TRBV4-1 and TRBJ2-1; D remains unclear. The specimen was peripheral blood, collected in a trial of Ad26.COV2.S vaccine versus placebo. The CDR3 region is CASSQPPYGEQFF. The CDR3 DNA follows: TGCGCCAGCAGCCAACCGCCCTATGGTGAGCAGTTCTTC.